This T cell receptor (beta chain) was found in a study of graft-versus-host responses after intestinal transplantation. Study-level findings and limits: Recipient-marrow GvH clones were detected, some having first appeared in ileum or blood.

Data came from immunoSEQ multiplex PCR; TCRdb stores just in-frame clones and leaves some out. The repertoire holds 50,000 to 75,000 clones, with 90% to 95% as singletons. From germline, CDR1 is SGHVS and CDR2 FQNEAQ. V dropped 6 bases and J dropped 0 bases, with 17 bases sitting between them. This CDR3 has 16 residues. As to this clone: The antigen is not known.

This receptor was obtained from a human donor who was the organ donor for an intestinal transplant. The starting material was unstimulated CD4+ T cells sorted from spleen or lymph node cells, obtained before transplant. The chain joins TRBV7-8 to TRBJ1-1, with a possible D match to TRBD1 (6 bases). The CDR3 bases are TGTGCCAGCAGAAGCGAGGGGGGCAACCTGAACACTGAAGCTTTCTTT. Translation: CASRSEGGNLNTEAFF.